The next 14 T cell receptor beta chains were all read from a single sample in a study of Tregs in tolerant kidney transplant recipients. Sequencing was performed with immunoSEQ multiplex PCR; in TCRdb, only in-frame clones are kept and a portion is missing. The table includes 240,000 or so clones, 80% to 85% detected once. The sequenced material came from CD4+ T cells from blood. Receptor source: a human donor in good health.

The DNA of the CDR3 is TGCAGTTCGGACTTGTACAATGAGCAGTTCTTC. Translated: CSSDLYNEQFF. V usage is TRBV20-1 and J usage is TRBJ2-1, with D tentatively TRBD2 (5 bases). V lost 8 bases and J lost 4, with 9 bases in between. CDR1 DFQATT and CDR2 SNEGSKA come from the germline V gene (reference sequence). The CDR3 consists of 11 residues.

This clone occurred once. The J gene is TRBJ2-5, the V gene TRBV15; 10 bases map to TRBD2. The V and J ends lost 3 bases and 4 bases, in that order; junction bases with no gene match: 2. The CDR3 runs to 14 residues. Germline assignment: CDR1 LNHNV and CDR2 YYDKDF (reference sequence). The CDR3 protein is CATSRRLAGETQYF. The CDR3 coding sequence is TGTGCCACCAGCAGGAGACTAGCGGGAGAGACCCAGTACTTC.

The chain is built from TRBV15 and TRBJ2-5, with 10 positions matching TRBD1. J lost 4 bases, V lost 2 bases, and 4 bases had no gene match. There are 15 residues in the CDR3. Germline assignment: CDR1 LNHNV and CDR2 YYDKDF (reference sequence). CDR3 DNA sequence: TGTGCCACCAGCAGAAGGGACAGGGGTGGAGAGACCCAGTACTTC. It yields the protein CATSRRDRGGETQYF.

This clone occurred once. V usage is TRBV15 and J usage is TRBJ2-5; 10 bases are shared with TRBD1. The CDR3 runs 14 residues. Per the germline V gene, CDR1 is LNHNV and CDR2 is YYDKDF (reference sequence). Trimming removed 5 bases from V and 4 bases from J; junction bases left unmatched: 4. This chain's CDR3 is CATSDDRGRETQYF. CDR3 bases: TGTGCCACCAGCGACGACAGGGGGCGAGAGACCCAGTACTTC.

The chain carries TRBV19 and TRBJ1-5, with 9 bases identical to TRBD1. Trimming at V came to 5 bases and at J to 0 bases, leaving 11 bases not matched to a gene. Germline CDR1 LNHDA, CDR2 SQIVND (reference sequence). The CDR3 contains 18 residues. CDR3 in amino acids: CASSSGTGRPYSNQPQHF. CDR3 DNA: TGTGCCAGTAGTTCGGGGACAGGGCGTCCATATAGCAATCAGCCCCAGCATTTT. The complete variable domain, with remaining parts taken from reference TRBV19 and TRBJ1-5, reads DGGITQSPKYLFRKEGQNVTLSCEQNLNHDAMYWYRQDPGQGLRLIYYSQIVNDFQKGDIAEGYSVSREKKESFPLTVTSAQKNPTAFYLCASSSGTGRPYSNQPQHFGDGTRLSIL.

Worth noting for this clone: The sample has other DNA sequences that encode this CDR3 too. The chain carries TRBV5-1 and TRBJ2-2; possibly TRBD1 for D (6 bases). This CDR3 spans 14 amino acids. Germline V gives CDR1 SGHRS, CDR2 YFSETQ. Trimming stripped 5 bases from V and 2 bases from J, with 10 bases between. This chain's CDR3 is CASSLQGNTGELFF. The CDR3 nucleotides read TGCGCCAGCAGTTTACAGGGAAACACCGGGGAGCTGTTTTTT.

V usage is TRBV11-2 and J usage is TRBJ2-7; 8 bases are a match to TRBD1. Trimming at V came to 5 bases and at J to 0 bases, leaving 6 bases not matched to a gene. CDR3 length: 15 residues. Germline V lookup: CDR1 SGHAT, CDR2 FQNNGV. This CDR3 is CASSAAGTGSYEQYF. The CDR3 nucleotides are TGTGCCAGCAGCGCAGCAGGGACAGGCTCCTACGAGCAGTACTTC. The full variable domain, rest sourced from reference TRBV11-2 and TRBJ2-7, is EAGVAQSPRYKIIEKRQSVAFWCNPISGHATLYWYQQILGQGPKLLIQFQNNGVVDDSQLPKDRFSAERLKGVDSTLKIQPAKLEDSAVYLCASSAAGTGSYEQYFGPGTRLTVT.

The chain couples TRBV6-5 to TRBJ2-7; tentatively, D is TRBD1 (5 bases). Germline values: CDR1 MNHEY, CDR2 SVGAGI. Trimming cost V 6 bases and J 6 bases, with 12 bases left between them. The CDR3 is 12 amino acids. The CDR3 region has the DNA TGTGCCAGCAGCCTCGGACAAGGCGAGCAGTACTTC. Protein sequence: CASSLGQGEQYF.

The rearrangement uses TRBV5-1 and TRBJ2-7, with D possibly being TRBD1 (6 bases). V lost 2 bases to trimming and J lost 7 bases, with 16 bases between them. The CDR3 has 14 amino acids. The germline V gene has CDR1 SGHRS and CDR2 YFSETQ. This CDR3 reads CASSFDRYQEEQYF. The CDR3 DNA reads TGCGCCAGCAGCTTCGACAGGTACCAAGAGGAGCAGTACTTC. The variable domain in full, completed from reference TRBV5-1 and TRBJ2-7, reads KAGVTQTPRYLIKTRGQQVTLSCSPISGHRSVSWYQQTPGQGLQFLFEYFSETQRNKGNFPGRFSGRQFSNSRSEMNVSTLELGDSALYLCASSFDRYQEEQYFGPGTRLTVT.

The CDR3 reads CATGMGRNTGELFF. The CDR3 DNA reads as TGTGCCACGGGGATGGGGAGAAACACCGGGGAGCTGTTTTTT. The gene calls are TRBV15 and TRBJ2-2, with D possibly matching TRBD2 (5 bases). CDR1 is LNHNV, CDR2 YYDKDF, per germline (reference sequence). The CDR3 contains 14 residues. V lost 9 bases and J 2 bases, leaving 13 bases between the germline ends.

The chain has TRBV6-1 and TRBJ2-1; 9 bases match TRBD1. This CDR3 has 14 residues. The V gene end was trimmed by 6 bases and the J gene end by 11 bases; junction bases not matched to a gene: 11. Germline V lookup: CDR1 MNHNS, CDR2 SASEGT. The CDR3 DNA is TGTGCCAGCAGACTTCCGGGACAGGGTCCCCAGCAGTTCTTC. Translated, it gives CASRLPGQGPQQFF.

The V and J genes are TRBV5-1 and TRBJ2-2; the D call may be TRBD1 or TRBD2 (5 bases each). Trimming took off 0 bases at V and 3 bases at J, with 12 bases between the two ends. CDR3 length: 16 residues. Per the germline V gene, CDR1 is SGHRS and CDR2 is YFSETQ. The CDR3 here is CASSLAVGVDTGELFF. CDR3 bases: TGCGCCAGCAGCTTGGCTGTGGGGGTCGACACCGGGGAGCTGTTTTTT. Filled out from reference TRBV5-1 and TRBJ2-2, the complete variable domain reads KAGVTQTPRYLIKTRGQQVTLSCSPISGHRSVSWYQQTPGQGLQFLFEYFSETQRNKGNFPGRFSGRQFSNSRSEMNVSTLELGDSALYLCASSLAVGVDTGELFFGEGSRLTVL.

The CDR3: CASRSGRNEQFF. CDR3 nucleotide sequence: TGCGCCAGCAGAAGCGGCCGAAATGAGCAGTTCTTC. The gene calls are TRBV5-1 and TRBJ2-1, with TRBD2 as a possible D gene (5 bases). Germline assignment: CDR1 SGHRS and CDR2 YFSETQ. Trimming cost V 5 bases and J 7 bases, with 10 bases left between them. The CDR3 spans 12 residues.

As to this clone: Other DNA sequences within the sample encode an identical CDR3. The chain joins TRBV6-6 to TRBJ1-2, with 8 positions matching TRBD1. V was clipped by 0 bases and J by 2 bases; unmatched bases: 5. The CDR3 consists of 16 residues. Germline V gives CDR1 MNHNY, CDR2 SVGAGI (reference sequence). The DNA for the CDR3 is TGTGCCAGCAGTTACTCGAACAGGGGGGTAAACTATGGCTACACCTTC. Translation: CASSYSNRGVNYGYTF.